The 3 T cell receptor beta chains below all came from one sample that was sequenced in a study of cytomegalovirus exposure and HLA in healthy donors. The study ran its PCR with 60 Vbeta and 13 Jbeta primers. This table comes from immunoSEQ multiplex PCR, and its TCRdb copy is limited to in-frame clones, with some not included. The sample yields about 200,000 clones, 70% to 85% seen once. Sequenced material: PBMCs. These receptors all stem from a male donor in good health and CMV-seronegative.

This clone occurred once. This chain joins TRBV7-9 and TRBJ2-3; 9 nucleotides match TRBD1. CDR3 length: 19 residues. V was pared by 5 bases and J by 3 bases, with 18 bases of the junction left unmatched. Germline assignment: CDR1 SEHNR and CDR2 FQNEAQ (reference sequence). The CDR3 nucleotides read TGTGCCAGCAGCCACTGGAGACTTGGGGGGACAGGGAGGACAGATACGCAGTATTTT. It encodes CASSHWRLGGTGRTDTQYF.

The chain employs TRBV1 and TRBJ2-7; the table's D gene call, TRBD1, was not cross checked with the DNA. TRBV1 is designated a pseudogene. The CDR3 contains 15 residues. The CDR3 DNA reads TGCACCAGCAGCCAGGGCCCGGACAGGGGCGACGAGCAGTACTTC. Protein: CTSSQGPDRGDEQYF.

The chain is built from TRBV5-6 and TRBJ1-2; the D gene is possibly TRBD1 (5 bases). The germline gives CDR1 SGHDT, CDR2 YYEEEE. CDR3 length equals 15 residues. Trimming removed 2 bases at V and 2 bases at J, with 13 bases between. Here the CDR3 DNA reads TGTGCCAGCAGCTTTGCACCGGGGGTAAACTATGGCTACACCTTC. Its translation: CASSFAPGVNYGYTF.